Listed below are T cell receptor beta chains from one sample, sequenced in a study of HIV-infected patients and healthy controls. Via MiXCR, TCRdb re-called the 5' RACE reads, giving one row per CDR3 protein. Counted here are almost 65,000 distinct CDR3 sequences, 19% occurring once; the ten biggest clones make up 1.4%. Sequenced input: CD4+ T cells from blood. The receptor set was obtained from a human donor in good health. The CDR3 runs from the conserved cysteine through the conserved F or W. The order of the fields is J gene, V gene, D gene, clone size, CDR3 protein, CDR3 DNA. A D gene is named only where the DNA matches it firmly. Expanded clones get a size class; other rows say once, few or many, or leave the size out.

TRBJ1-6 TRBV7-6 . many CASSKEQNSPLHF TGTGCCAGCAGCAAAGAACAGAATTCACCCCTCCACTTT
TRBJ2-3 TRBV9 TRBD2 many CASSVRGGLTDTQYF TGTGCCAGCAGCGTCCGGGGGGGCCTGACAGATACGCAGTATTTT
TRBJ2-7 TRBV6-2/TRBV6-3 TRBD1 few CASKTGQARGEQYF TGTGCCAGCAAAACCGGACAGGCCCGAGGGGAGCAGTACTTC
TRBJ2-7 TRBV11-2 TRBD2 . CASSLVASGAHYEQYF TGTGCCAGCAGCTTAGTGGCTAGCGGGGCTCACTACGAGCAGTACTTC
TRBJ2-6 TRBV7-2 . few CASRYSDRTSGANVLTF TGTGCCAGCAGATACTCTGACAGAACCTCTGGGGCCAACGTCCTGACTTTC
TRBJ1-1 TRBV20-1 . many CSAREGGLAAFF TGCAGTGCTAGAGAAGGAGGGCTAGCGGCTTTCTTT
TRBJ1-1 TRBV3-1 TRBD1 many CASSPVDRATEAFF TGTGCCAGCAGCCCCGTCGACAGGGCCACTGAAGCTTTCTTT
TRBJ1-1 TRBV7-9 . few CASSFNSFGTEAFF TGTGCCAGCAGCTTCAACAGTTTCGGCACTGAAGCTTTCTTT
TRBJ1-5 TRBV4-2 TRBD1 many CASSRNRGEGPQHF TGTGCCAGCAGCCGCAACAGGGGAGAAGGGCCCCAGCATTTT
TRBJ2-1 TRBV12-3/TRBV12-4 . few CASSPSSPGYNEQFF TGTGCCAGCAGTCCCTCCTCGCCGGGCTACAATGAGCAGTTCTTC
TRBJ1-2 TRBV12-3/TRBV12-4 . few CASSSQGYYGYTF TGTGCCAGCAGCTCCCAGGGATACTATGGCTACACCTTC
TRBJ2-7 TRBV7-2 . . CASSPGPGREASYEQYF TGTGCCAGCAGCCCCGGCCCGGGACGCGAAGCCTCCTACGAGCAGTACTTC
TRBJ1-1 TRBV12-5 . . CASRSRELNTEAFF TGTGCTAGTCGTAGCCGGGAGTTGAACACTGAAGCTTTCTTT
TRBJ1-1 TRBV7-9 TRBD1 . CASSLASGTGGTEAFF TGTGCCAGCAGCTTAGCGTCCGGGACAGGGGGGACTGAAGCTTTCTTT
TRBJ2-7 TRBV6-6 . . CASSVPGGREQYF TGTGCCAGCAGTGTACCAGGGGGGCGGGAGCAGTACTTC
TRBJ2-5 TRBV18 . many CASSPPTAAAETQYF TGTGCCAGCTCACCACCTACAGCGGCCGCCGAGACCCAGTACTTC
TRBJ2-3 TRBV11-2 . many CASSSENTDTQYF TGTGCCAGCAGCTCCGAGAACACAGATACGCAGTATTTT
TRBJ1-2 TRBV5-1 TRBD1 . CASSSDRANYGYTF TGCGCCAGCAGCTCGGACAGGGCTAACTATGGCTACACCTTC
TRBJ1-6 TRBV6-1 . few CASSEHTGLSPLHF TGTGCCAGCAGCGAACACACAGGGCTCTCACCCCTCCACTTT
TRBJ2-3 TRBV6-5 . . CASSYSIRESGTDTQYF TGTGCCAGCAGTTACTCGATTCGGGAGTCAGGCACAGATACGCAGTATTTT
TRBJ2-5 TRBV5-4 . . CASSLGSQETQYF TGTGCCAGCAGCTTGGGGTCCCAAGAGACCCAGTACTTC
TRBJ1-6 TRBV27 . many CASSLQGPKVENSPLHF TGTGCCAGCAGTTTACAGGGCCCAAAGGTGGAGAATTCACCCCTCCACTTT
TRBJ1-4 TRBV9 . few CASNPTGATNEKLFF TGTGCCAGCAACCCGACAGGTGCAACTAATGAAAAACTGTTTTTT
TRBJ2-5 TRBV2 . . CASSGLETQYF TGTGCCAGCAGCGGATTGGAGACCCAGTACTTC
TRBJ2-1 TRBV4-1 TRBD1 . CASSLRGQGNEQFF TGCGCCAGCAGCCTGCGGGGACAGGGAAATGAGCAGTTCTTC
TRBJ1-4 TRBV29-1 TRBD1 . CSVEDLRTGGEKLFF TGCAGCGTTGAAGATCTGAGGACAGGGGGTGAAAAACTGTTTTTT
TRBJ2-5 TRBV12-3/TRBV12-4 . . CASSQGGGQYQETQYF TGTGCCAGCAGCCAGGGGGGGGGCCAGTACCAAGAGACCCAGTACTTC
TRBJ2-4 TRBV5-8 . few CASSLSKNIQYF TGTGCCAGCAGCTTAAGCAAAAACATTCAGTACTTC
TRBJ2-3 TRBV5-4 TRBD1 few CASSAGQGMATDTQYF TGTGCCAGCAGCGCCGGACAGGGGATGGCCACGGATACGCAGTATTTT
TRBJ1-3 TRBV12-3/TRBV12-4 . few CASSLGNSGNTIYF TGTGCCAGCAGTTTAGGGAACTCTGGAAACACCATATATTTT